This T cell receptor (beta chain) was sequenced for a study of human T cells and chemical hapten exposure. Background on the study: Upper inner arm skin measuring around 2 cm by around 2 cm received 2% DPC for sensitization. Patch tests put 0.01% DPC on the upper back, and the results were checked at 6 days. General observations from the study: TCRs at a frequency above 1 in 1000 stayed unchanged with DPC sensitization.

The table lists this clonotype with a few counts. Its specificity is unknown. CDR1 and CDR2 from the germline V gene are MGHRA and YSYEKL. The CDR3 is 16 residues long. V lost 2 bases and J lost 0, with 10 bases in between. Sample time point: patch test 2, 6 weeks after DPC sensitization. Treatment noted: therapeutic diphenylcyclopropenone sensitization with weekly scalp DPC. Authors' methods: TCRs per sample had a median of approximately 88,000 and ranged from about 23,224 to 700,000. TCRdb re-analysed the RACE reads in MiXCR, keeping a single row per CDR3 protein. TCRdb, not the original authors, processed these V and J calls. The table lists approximately 75,000 distinct CDR3 sequences, 8.5% of them singletons, with around 3% in the top ten.

The material was whole blood, obtained in connection with sensitization to the hapten diphenylcyclopropenone (DPC). The J gene is TRBJ1-4, the V gene TRBV4-1, with D possibly matching TRBD1 (5 bases). The source is a woman aged 45-60 years with alopecia areata. Some clones in this sample may be carry-over from other donors' samples. As DNA, the CDR3 is TGCGCCAGCAGCCAACTCCCGACAGCAACTAATGAAAAACTGTTTTTT. This codes for CASSQLPTATNEKLFF.